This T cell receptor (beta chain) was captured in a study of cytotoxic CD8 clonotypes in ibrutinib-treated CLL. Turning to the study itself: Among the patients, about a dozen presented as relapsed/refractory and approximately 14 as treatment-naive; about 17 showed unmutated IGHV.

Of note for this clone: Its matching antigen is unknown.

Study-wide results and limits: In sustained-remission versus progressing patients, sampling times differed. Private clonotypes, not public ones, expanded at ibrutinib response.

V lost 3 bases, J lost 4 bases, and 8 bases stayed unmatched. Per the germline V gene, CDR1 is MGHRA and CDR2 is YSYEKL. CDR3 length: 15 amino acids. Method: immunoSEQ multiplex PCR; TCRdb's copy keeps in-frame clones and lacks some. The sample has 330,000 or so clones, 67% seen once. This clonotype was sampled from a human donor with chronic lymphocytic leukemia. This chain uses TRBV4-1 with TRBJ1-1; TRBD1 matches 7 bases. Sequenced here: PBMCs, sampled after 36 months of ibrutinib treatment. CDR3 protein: CASSHSTGYATEAFF. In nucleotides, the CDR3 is TGCGCCAGCAGCCATTCGACAGGGTATGCCACTGAAGCTTTCTTT.